This T cell receptor (beta chain) was sequenced during a study of PD-1 blockade in classical Hodgkin lymphoma. Germline CDR1 GTSNPN, CDR2 SVGIG (reference sequence). Trimming stripped 5 bases from V and 2 bases from J, with 11 bases between. This CDR3 contains 13 residues. This clone was counted a single time. Its antigen is not known. This table comes from immunoSEQ multiplex PCR, and its TCRdb copy is limited to in-frame clones, with some not included. The sample includes about 17,000 clones, around 75% of them seen just once. Time point denoted: cycle 4 day 1 (C4D1), after five to seven weeks of nivolumab. The patients all showed relapse after autologous stem cell transplantation, while their brentuximab vedotin exposure varied. Magnetic negative selection of thawed PBMCs was the method by which CD4+ T cells were purified. Study observations and caveats: In newly diagnosed patients, baseline TCR diversity was reportedly below that of healthy donors. Exclusion applied to patients who initiated nivolumab less than 1 year following ASCT.

The sequences come from CD4+ T cells from blood, collected before the fourth cycle of nivolumab. The genes are TRBV30 and TRBJ2-3; TRBD1 might be the D (6 bases). The receptor's source is a human donor with classical Hodgkin lymphoma. The chain's CDR3 is CAWHTGNTDTQYF. In DNA, the CDR3 is TGTGCCTGGCATACAGGGAACACAGATACGCAGTATTTT. Supplemented by reference TRBV30 and TRBJ2-3, the full variable domain reads SQTIHQWPATLVQPVGSPLSLECTVEGTSNPNLYWYRQAAGRGLQLLFYSVGIGQISSEVPQNLSASRPQDRQFILSSKKLLLSDSGFYLCAWHTGNTDTQYFGPGTRLTVL.